A selection of T cell receptor beta chains follows, all from one sample in a study of shared clonotypes between healthy human individuals. Profiling relied on immunoSEQ multiplex PCR, and the TCRdb table lists in-frame clones only, not all of them. Of over 2 million clones listed, over 85% are singletons. Material: naive CD4+ T cells sorted from blood. The receptors shown here come from a man aged 18 to 29 in good health. Each CDR3 is given with its conserved first and last residue. A D gene is named only where the DNA matches it firmly. Size tells how often a clone was seen (once, few, many) or the class of an expanded clone, and some rows leave it out.

.,.,TRBV27,TRBJ2-5,TGTGCCAGCAGTTTATATGACGGAATTGGAGAGACCCAGTACTTC,CASSLYDGIGETQYF
.,.,TRBV4-1,TRBJ2-6,TGCGCCAGCAGCCAAGCACAGGCCCTGCCTGGGGCCAACGTCCTGACTTTC,CASSQAQALPGANVLTF
.,TRBD2,TRBV4-3,TRBJ2-7,TGCGCCAGCAGCCAGCTAGCGGAGAGCTCCTACGAGCAGTACTTC,CASSQLAESSYEQYF
.,TRBD2,TRBV7-2,TRBJ2-7,TGTGCCAGCAGCAGAGCGGGAGTGGTATACGAGCAGTACTTC,CASSRAGVVYEQYF
.,.,TRBV5-1,TRBJ2-3,TGCGCCAGCACAGCTGCGGGGTACACAGATACGCAGTATTTT,CASTAAGYTDTQYF
.,.,TRBV15,TRBJ2-7,TGTGCCACCAGCAGAGCGTTTTATGGTATATACGAGCAGTACTTC,CATSRAFYGIYEQYF
.,TRBD1,TRBV6-5,TRBJ2-1,TGTGCCAGCAGTACCCGGACAGGGAATGAGCAGTTCTTC,CASSTRTGNEQFF
.,.,TRBV7-9,TRBJ1-1,TGTGCCAGCAGCTCACTAGCCCCTGGTGGCACTGAAGCTTTCTTT,CASSSLAPGGTEAFF
.,.,TRBV12-5,TRBJ2-2,TGTGCTAGTGGTCCCCGTGGGGGGAATTCGGCCGGGGAGCTGTTTTTT,CASGPRGGNSAGELFF
.,.,TRBV5-4,TRBJ2-5,TGTGCCAGCAGCTTGGGGTCTACAATGGAGACCCAGTACTTC,CASSLGSTMETQYF
once,TRBD2,TRBV28,TRBJ2-4,TGTGCCAGCAGTGCACACGGGGGGTTGAACATTCAGTACTTC,CASSAHGGLNIQYF
.,.,TRBV6-1,TRBJ2-1,TGTGCCAGCAGAATAGATGTGGGACACAATGAGCAGTTCTTC,CASRIDVGHNEQFF
.,.,TRBV7-9,TRBJ1-1,TGTGCCAGCAGCTTAGCGACGGAAGTCACTGAAGCTTTCTTT,CASSLATEVTEAFF
.,.,TRBV7-2,TRBJ2-7,TGTGCCAGCAGTTCGCAACTACAGGCTTCCGAGCAGTACTTC,CASSSQLQASEQYF
.,.,TRBV6-1,TRBJ1-5,TGTGCCAGCAACCGGTCGAATCAGCCCCAGCATTTT,CASNRSNQPQHF
.,TRBD2,TRBV11-2,TRBJ2-2,TGTGCCAGCAGCTTAGGAGGCGGGAGGGCGAACACCGGGGAGCTGTTTTTT,CASSLGGGRANTGELFF
.,TRBD2,TRBV9,TRBJ2-1,TGTGCCAGCAGCGTAGCTTTGTCCAGAGCGGGGGCTTACAATGAGCAGTTCTTC,CASSVALSRAGAYNEQFF
.,.,TRBV7-2,TRBJ2-7,TGTGCCAGCAGGACAGGCCTCCAGAACGAGCAGTACTTC,CASRTGLQNEQYF
.,TRBD1,TRBV6-5,TRBJ1-5,TGTGCCAGCAGAGGGACAGGGGGCAATCAGCCCCAGCATTTT,CASRGTGGNQPQHF
.,.,TRBV7-2,TRBJ2-7,TGTGCCAGCAGCTTAGTCGGGGGCTCCGGCTACGAGCAGTACTTC,CASSLVGGSGYEQYF
.,TRBD1,TRBV5-8,TRBJ2-5,TGTGCCAGCAGCCCCCTTGGACAGGGGGCGCAAGAGACCCAGTACTTC,CASSPLGQGAQETQYF
.,.,TRBV7-9,TRBJ2-1,TGTGCCAGCAGTCGTACAGTCAACAATGAGCAGTTCTTC,CASSRTVNNEQFF
.,.,TRBV5-1,TRBJ2-2,TGCGCCAGCAGCCTACAGGTCACCGGGGAGCTGTTTTTT,CASSLQVTGELFF
.,.,TRBV7-7,TRBJ2-2,TGTGCTAGCAGCTCGTCGAACACCGGGGAGCTGTTTTTT,CASSSSNTGELFF
.,.,TRBV7-9,TRBJ2-7,TGTGCCAGCAGCGGGTCTAGAGGGACCTACGAGCAGTACTTC,CASSGSRGTYEQYF
.,TRBD2,TRBV6-6,TRBJ2-3,TGTGCCAGCAGAAGGGACTACACAGATACGCAGTATTTT,CASRRDYTDTQYF
.,.,TRBV27,TRBJ1-1,TGTGCCAGCAGCCCAACACCGAACACTGAAGCTTTCTTT,CASSPTPNTEAFF
.,.,TRBV27,TRBJ1-1,TGTGCCACCAGAGGACACTGGAACACTGAAGCTTTCTTT,CATRGHWNTEAFF
.,.,TRBV7-2,TRBJ2-3,TGTGCCAGCAGCCCTCCTGGCTCAGATACGCAGTATTTT,CASSPPGSDTQYF
.,.,TRBV28,TRBJ1-5,TGTGCCAGCAGTGGGGGTCAGCCCCAGCATTTT,CASSGGQPQHF
.,.,TRBV27,TRBJ2-3,TGTGCCAGCAGTTTTGCTGTTACAGATACGCAGTATTTT,CASSFAVTDTQYF
.,.,TRBV5-1,TRBJ1-3,TGCGCCAGCAGCTTGGCCCCGACAGCAGGAAACACCATATATTTT,CASSLAPTAGNTIYF
once,.,TRBV27,TRBJ2-3,TGTGCCAGCAGTTTCTTCGGGACTCTTAGCACAGATACGCAGTATTTT,CASSFFGTLSTDTQYF
.,.,TRBV2,TRBJ2-5,TGTGCCAGCAGTGAAGGTAGTGTAGGATCCCAGTACTTC,CASSEGSVGSQYF
.,TRBD2,TRBV10-1,TRBJ2-2,TGCGCCAGCAGTGAGTCGCTAGCGGGAAGGGCCGGGGAGCTGTTTTTT,CASSESLAGRAGELFF
.,.,TRBV7-2,TRBJ1-2,TGTGCCACCTCCCAGGGCGGAAACTATGGCTACACCTTC,CATSQGGNYGYTF
.,TRBD2,TRBV7-2,TRBJ2-7,TGTGCCAGCAGCTTTAGTGTTGGACTAGCGGGCGAGCAGTACTTC,CASSFSVGLAGEQYF
.,.,TRBV5-1,TRBJ1-3,TGCGCCAGCAGCCCGGGGTTCGATGGAAACACCATATATTTT,CASSPGFDGNTIYF
.,TRBD1,TRBV6-1,TRBJ1-2,TGTGCCAGCAGAGCCGGGACAGGGGTCCTCTATGGCTACACCTTC,CASRAGTGVLYGYTF
.,.,TRBV28,TRBJ1-4,TGTGCCACCTCTCGGGAGGGTGTTAAACTGTTTTTT,CATSREGVKLFF
.,.,TRBV4-1,TRBJ1-4,TGCGCCAGCAGCCAAGACCAGAACGATGACAAACTGTTTTTT,CASSQDQNDDKLFF
.,TRBD1,TRBV4-1,TRBJ1-4,TGCGCCAGCAGCCAAGGGGGGGAACAGGGGGCGAGGAAACTGTTTTTT,CASSQGGEQGARKLFF
.,.,TRBV7-2,TRBJ1-6,TGTGCCAGCAGCCACGGACAGAGCTATTCACCCCTCCACTTT,CASSHGQSYSPLHF
.,.,TRBV7-2,TRBJ2-1,TGTGCCAGCAGCTACTACTACAATGAGCAGTTCTTC,CASSYYYNEQFF
.,TRBD2,TRBV5-1,TRBJ2-1,TGCGCCAGCAGCACCCTGGCTAGCGGGAGATACAATGAGCAGTTCTTC,CASSTLASGRYNEQFF
.,.,TRBV6-1,TRBJ1-4,TGTGCCAGCAGTGTTGGGACGCAGCCAAATGAAAAACTGTTTTTT,CASSVGTQPNEKLFF
.,TRBD1,TRBV5-1,TRBJ1-1,TGCGCCAGCAGCCCACAGGGGTCGACGGGCACTGAAGCTTTCTTT,CASSPQGSTGTEAFF
.,TRBD1,TRBV25-1,TRBJ1-5,TGTGCCAGCAGTGACCCAACAGGGGGCAATCAGCCCCAGCATTTT,CASSDPTGGNQPQHF